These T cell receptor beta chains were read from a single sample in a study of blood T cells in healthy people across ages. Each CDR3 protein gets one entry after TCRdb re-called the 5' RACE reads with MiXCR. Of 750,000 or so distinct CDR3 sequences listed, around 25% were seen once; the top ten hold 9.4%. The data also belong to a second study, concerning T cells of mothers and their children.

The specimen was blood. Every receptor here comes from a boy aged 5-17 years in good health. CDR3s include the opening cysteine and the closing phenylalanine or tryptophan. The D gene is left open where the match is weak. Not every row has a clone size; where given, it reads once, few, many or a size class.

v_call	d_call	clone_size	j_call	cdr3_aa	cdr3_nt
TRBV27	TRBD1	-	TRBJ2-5	CASSVQGLQETQYF	TGTGCCAGCAGTGTACAGGGGCTTCAAGAGACCCAGTACTTC
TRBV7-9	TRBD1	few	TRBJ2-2	CASSLEGAITGELFF	TGTGCCAGCAGCTTAGAGGGGGCGATCACCGGGGAGCTGTTTTTT
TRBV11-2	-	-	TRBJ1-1	CASSNLGLMNTEAFF	TGTGCCAGCAGCAACCTCGGACTTATGAACACTGAAGCTTTCTTT
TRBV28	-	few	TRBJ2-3	CASSGMDRITDTQYF	TGTGCCAGCAGTGGAATGGACAGAATCACAGATACGCAGTATTTT
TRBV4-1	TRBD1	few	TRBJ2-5	CASSHMTGVQETQYF	TGCGCCAGCAGCCATATGACAGGGGTCCAAGAGACCCAGTACTTC
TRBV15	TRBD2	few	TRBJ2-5	CATSSGTSGQETQYF	TGTGCCACCAGCAGCGGGACTAGCGGCCAAGAGACCCAGTACTTC
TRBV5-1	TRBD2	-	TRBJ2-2	CASTKRERNTGELFF	TGCGCCAGCACTAAGCGGGAAAGGAACACCGGGGAGCTGTTTTTT
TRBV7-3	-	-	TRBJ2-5	CASSFTVQETQYF	TGTGCCAGCAGTTTCACAGTACAAGAGACCCAGTACTTC
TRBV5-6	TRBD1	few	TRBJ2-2	CASSPAGQGVPVGELFF	TGTGCCAGCAGCCCCGCCGGACAGGGGGTTCCTGTCGGGGAGCTGTTTTTT
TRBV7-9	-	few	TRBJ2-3	CASSLGFGSTDTQYF	TGTGCCAGCAGCTTAGGATTTGGGAGCACAGATACGCAGTATTTT
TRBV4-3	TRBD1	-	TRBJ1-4	CASSQGTGRFEKLFF	TGCGCCAGCAGCCAAGGGACAGGGAGGTTTGAAAAACTGTTTTTT
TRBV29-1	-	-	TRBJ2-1	CSVARVLSYNEQFF	TGCAGCGTCGCAAGAGTTCTCTCCTACAATGAGCAGTTCTTC
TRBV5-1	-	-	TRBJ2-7	CASSWGGVRTIEQYF	TGCGCCAGCAGTTGGGGTGGGGTGAGGACTATCGAGCAGTACTTC
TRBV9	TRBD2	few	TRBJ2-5	CASSGDPLGAGEETQYF	TGTGCCAGCAGCGGGGATCCCCTTGGCGCGGGGGAAGAGACCCAGTACTTC
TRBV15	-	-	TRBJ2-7	CGPFGSGPYEQYF	TGTGGCCCATTTGGTAGCGGCCCCTACGAGCAGTACTTC
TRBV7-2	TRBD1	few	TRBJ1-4	CASSSRTGDEKLFF	TGTGCCAGCAGCTCTCGGACAGGGGACGAAAAACTGTTTTTT
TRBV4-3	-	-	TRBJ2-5	CASSQKTGAETQYF	TGCGCCAGCAGCCAGAAGACGGGCGCGGAGACCCAGTACTTC
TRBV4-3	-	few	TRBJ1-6	CASSQFLNGVSPLHF	TGCGCCAGCAGCCAATTCCTTAACGGGGTTTCACCCCTCCACTTT
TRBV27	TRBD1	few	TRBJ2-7	CASSFRDSQPYEQYF	TGTGCCAGCAGTTTCCGGGACAGCCAACCCTACGAGCAGTACTTC
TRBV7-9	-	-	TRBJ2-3	CASSLDREGTDTQYF	TGTGCCAGCAGCTTAGACAGGGAAGGCACAGATACGCAGTATTTT
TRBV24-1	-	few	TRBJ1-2	CGTSDQDTYGYTF	TGTGGCACCAGTGACCAGGACACTTATGGCTACACCTTC
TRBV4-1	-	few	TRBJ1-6	CASSQGRVNTNSPLHF	TGCGCCAGCAGCCAAGGGAGGGTGAATACGAATTCACCCCTCCACTTT
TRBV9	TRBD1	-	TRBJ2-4	CASSRGTGDIQYF	TGTGCCAGCAGTCGAGGGACAGGGGACATTCAGTACTTC
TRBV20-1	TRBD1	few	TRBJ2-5	CSATDREETQYF	TGCAGTGCTACAGACAGGGAAGAGACCCAGTACTTC